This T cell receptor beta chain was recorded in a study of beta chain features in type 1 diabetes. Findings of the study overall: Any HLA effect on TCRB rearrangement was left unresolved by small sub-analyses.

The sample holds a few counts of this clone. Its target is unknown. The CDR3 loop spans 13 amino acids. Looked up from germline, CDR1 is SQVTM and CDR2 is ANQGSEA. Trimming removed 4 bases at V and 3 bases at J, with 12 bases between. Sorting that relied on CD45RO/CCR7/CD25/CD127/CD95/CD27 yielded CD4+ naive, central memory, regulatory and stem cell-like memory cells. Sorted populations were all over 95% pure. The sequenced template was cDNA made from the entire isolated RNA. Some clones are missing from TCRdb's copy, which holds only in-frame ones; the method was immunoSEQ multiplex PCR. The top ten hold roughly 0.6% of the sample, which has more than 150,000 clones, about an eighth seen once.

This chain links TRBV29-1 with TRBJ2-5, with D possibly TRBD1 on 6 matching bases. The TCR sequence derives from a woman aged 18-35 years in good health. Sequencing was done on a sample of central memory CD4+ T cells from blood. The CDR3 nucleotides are TGCAGCGTTGGAAGACAGGCCAAAGAGACCCAGTACTTC. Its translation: CSVGRQAKETQYF.